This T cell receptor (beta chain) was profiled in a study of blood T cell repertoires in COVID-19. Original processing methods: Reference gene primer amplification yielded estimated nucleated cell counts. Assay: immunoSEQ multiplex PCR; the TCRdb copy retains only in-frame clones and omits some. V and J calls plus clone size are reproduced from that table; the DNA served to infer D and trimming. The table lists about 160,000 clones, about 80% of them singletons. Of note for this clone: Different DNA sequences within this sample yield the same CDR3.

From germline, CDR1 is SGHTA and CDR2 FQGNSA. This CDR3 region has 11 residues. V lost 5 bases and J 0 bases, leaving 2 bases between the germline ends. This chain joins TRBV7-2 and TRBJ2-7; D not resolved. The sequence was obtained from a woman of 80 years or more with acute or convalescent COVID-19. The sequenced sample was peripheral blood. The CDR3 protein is CASSHSYEQYF. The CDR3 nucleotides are TGTGCCAGCAGCCACTCCTACGAGCAGTACTTC.